This is a list of T cell receptor beta chains from one sample in a study of blood T cell repertoires in COVID-19. The repertoire was sequenced with immunoSEQ multiplex PCR; TCRdb's copy has only in-frame clones and lacks some. The top ten clones hold less than 2% of a sample with almost 400,000 clones, 85% to 90% of them seen once. Material for sequencing was PBMCs or T cells enriched from blood (not recorded which). Every receptor here comes from a woman in her 30s who had recovered from COVID-19. Both conserved end residues are trimmed from each CDR3. The listing skips clone size in some rows; elsewhere it reads once, few, many or a size class.

V,J,size,CDR3
TRBV5-4,TRBJ2-5,.,ASSLGASGHFTETQY
TRBV2,TRBJ1-2,.,ASNRDRGHGYT
TRBV6-5,TRBJ2-3,.,ASRTLRVFTDTQY
TRBV28,TRBJ1-2,.,ASLDRTNYGYT
TRBV5-4,TRBJ2-7,.,ASSRGSPSGGAGPYEQY
TRBV28,TRBJ2-3,.,ASSLPPLGSGDTDTQY
TRBV7-9,TRBJ2-5,once,ASSLGSSGDQETQY
TRBV5-1,TRBJ2-1,.,ASSYTSGRAEF
TRBV30,TRBJ1-3,.,AWSVTGSGNTIY
TRBV5-1,TRBJ2-6,.,ASSSVTAGANVLT
TRBV29-1,TRBJ2-3,.,SSKGQGVDTQY
TRBV4-3,TRBJ1-6,.,ASSQRSGVGDSPLH
TRBV24-1,TRBJ2-1,.,ATSEATSESF
TRBV5-4,TRBJ2-1,.,ASSPLGGGRNEQF
TRBV11-2,TRBJ2-1,few,ASSLPSGTEQF
TRBV7-9,TRBJ1-2,.,ASSEATGVNYGYT
TRBV12-3/TRBV12-4,TRBJ1-5,.,ASRSGGFSPQH
TRBV5-4,TRBJ1-1,.,ASKGGNTEAF
TRBV6-5,TRBJ2-7,few,ASSYSSGSSHEQY
TRBV6-1,TRBJ1-5,.,ASSVGQGLTSTGPQH
TRBV19,TRBJ1-3,few,ASRPTGNSGNTIY
TRBV5-1,TRBJ2-2,.,ASSLIGQPNTGELF
TRBV5-1,TRBJ1-3,.,ASSGGLFSGNTIY